This TCR beta chain derives from a study of human T cells and chemical hapten exposure. Time point described: patch test 2, 6 weeks after DPC sensitization. Treatment here: therapeutic diphenylcyclopropenone sensitization with weekly scalp DPC. General study findings and limits: The study found that PT1 expanded TCR counts correlated positively with patch test score.

The CDR3 is made up of 15 amino acids. Germline assignment: CDR1 SGHAT and CDR2 FQNNGV. V was clipped by 2 bases and J by 11 bases, with 19 bases between them. MiXCR was run by TCRdb on the RACE reads, yielding one entry per CDR3 protein. The data show about 85,000 distinct CDR3 sequences, approximately 10% seen once. With respect to this clonotype: Its antigen is currently unknown.

The sequence derives from a young man with alopecia areata. Some clones in this sample may be carry-over from other donors' samples. Specimen: whole blood, collected in connection with sensitization to the hapten diphenylcyclopropenone (DPC). The chain couples TRBV11-2 to TRBJ2-4; perhaps TRBD1 as D (6 bases). The CDR3 spells CASSLFTTGRRVQYF. The CDR3 DNA sequence: TGTGCCAGCAGCTTATTTACGACAGGCCGCCGGGTTCAGTACTTC.